Below, 11 T cell receptor beta chains from the same sample are listed, as sequenced in a study of cytomegalovirus exposure and HLA in healthy donors. The PCR made use of 60 Vbeta and 13 Jbeta primers. Profiling relied on immunoSEQ multiplex PCR, and the TCRdb table lists in-frame clones only, not all of them. The sample records around 100,000 clones, more than 75% being singletons. Sequencing input: PBMCs. These receptors came from a woman aged 35 to 49 in good health and CMV-seronegative.

The rearrangement joins TRBV28 to TRBJ2-2, with D maybe TRBD1 (6 bases). V was shortened by 6 bases and J by 8 bases, with 28 bases between the two germline ends. The CDR3 is 18 residues long. Germline CDR1 is MDHEN and CDR2 is SYDVKM. DNA of the CDR3: TGTGCCAGCAGATTTATGGCACCGGGACACCGAGACGGAGGGGAGCTGTTTTTT. This translates into CASRFMAPGHRDGGELFF.

The chain recombines TRBV27 with TRBJ2-7; TRBD2 agrees at 7 bases. With 2 bases clipped from V and 3 bases from J, the junction kept 7 bases outside the gene matches. The CDR3 spans 15 residues. Germline V gene sequence: CDR1 MNHEY, CDR2 SMNVEV (reference sequence). The CDR3 DNA reads TGTGCCAGCAGTTTAAGCCCTAGCGGAGACTACGAGCAGTACTTC. Amino acids: CASSLSPSGDYEQYF.

This rearrangement joins TRBV10-1 to TRBJ2-3, with D maybe TRBD2 (6 bases). The CDR3 totals 16 residues. Germline values: CDR1 WNHNN, CDR2 SYGVQD (reference sequence). Trimming left V 5 bases short and J 0 bases short, with 15 bases between. This CDR3 reads CASSIGSGSSTDTQYF. CDR3 DNA sequence: TGCGCCAGCAGTATCGGGAGCGGCTCTAGCACAGATACGCAGTATTTT.

The chain uses TRBV7-9 and TRBJ2-7, with 7 bases lining up with TRBD1. The germline gives CDR1 SEHNR, CDR2 FQNEAQ (reference sequence). The ends lost 5 bases at V and 3 bases at J; junction bases unmatched: 7. The CDR3 consists of 14 residues. CDR3 nucleotide sequence: TGTGCCAGCAGCGGGAAGGGGGCAGGCTACGAGCAGTACTTC. The encoded protein is CASSGKGAGYEQYF.

This chain uses TRBV28 with TRBJ2-5; D perhaps matches TRBD2 (6 bases). The CDR3 sequence is 15 residues long. Germline V gene sequence: CDR1 MDHEN, CDR2 SYDVKM. V shed 1 base and J shed 9 bases, with 18 bases lying between them. Written as DNA, the CDR3 is TGTGCCAGCAGTTTATTAGGTCGGGTAGGGGAGGCCCAGTACTTC. It codes for CASSLLGRVGEAQYF.

This clone was found a few times. The V call is TRBV4-3, the J call TRBJ2-2; 8 bases agree with TRBD1. CDR3 size: 17 residues. V trimming: 1 base; J trimming: 5 bases; junction bases outside the gene matches: 9. Germline V gene lookup returns CDR1 LGHNA and CDR2 YSLEER. CDR3 sequence reads: CASSQGWQGAWTGELFF. The CDR3 DNA reads as TGCGCCAGCAGCCAAGGTTGGCAGGGGGCCTGGACCGGGGAGCTGTTTTTT.

The genes are TRBV6-1 and TRBJ2-1; 10 bases fit TRBD2. J gave up 7 bases and V 3 bases, and 6 bases lay outside the gene matches. The germline V gene encodes CDR1 MNHNS and CDR2 SASEGT. CDR3 size: 15 residues. The CDR3 region is CASSESSGSVNEQFF. The CDR3 DNA is TGTGCCAGCAGTGAGTCTAGCGGGAGTGTGAATGAGCAGTTCTTC.

The chain links TRBV11-3 to TRBJ1-1; 8 bases line up with TRBD1. The CDR3 sequence is 14 residues long. Losses at the gene ends were 6 bases for V and 8 bases for J; bases not matched to a gene: 11. Germline V gene data show CDR1 as SGHNT and CDR2 as YENEEA. The CDR3 loop reads CASSVGTGGKEAFF. The CDR3 DNA is TGTGCCAGCAGTGTCGGAACAGGGGGTAAAGAAGCTTTCTTT.

This chain joins TRBV4-3 and TRBJ1-2; no clear D gene. The V end was cut by 1 base, the J end by 4 bases, with 13 bases between. This CDR3 comprises 15 residues. Germline CDR1 and CDR2: LGHNA and YSLEER. The CDR3 here is CASSQGSVRSYGYTF. The CDR3 DNA reads as TGCGCCAGCAGCCAAGGTTCGGTGCGCTCCTATGGCTACACCTTC.

The genes are TRBV18 and TRBJ2-5; 7 positions match TRBD1. CDR1 is KGHSH, CDR2 LQKENI, per germline. J gave up 1 base and V 3 bases, and 2 bases lay outside the gene matches. The CDR3 length is 14 residues. CDR3 nucleotide sequence: TGTGCCAGCTCACCCTGGGACAGCCAAGAGACCCAGTACTTC. Encoded protein: CASSPWDSQETQYF.

V usage is TRBV20-1 and J usage is TRBJ2-3; no clear D gene. V was shortened by 4 bases and J by 8 bases, with 10 bases between the two germline ends. Germline loops: CDR1 DFQATT, CDR2 SNEGSKA (reference sequence). The length of the CDR3 is 11 residues. CDR3 DNA sequence: TGCAGTGCTAATAGGCGGCCTACGCAGTATTTT. Protein sequence: CSANRRPTQYF.